This TCR beta chain was sequenced for a study of blood T cell repertoires in COVID-19. The wider study: Italy, Spain and the United States were the sources of the convalescent and acute COVID-19 samples. PBMCs, B-cell-depleted T cells, or T cells provided the cDNA or gDNA that made up the material.

Enrollment of patients from Seattle took place during active infection, with longitudinal follow-up. Under the authors' procedure: Amplification from reference gene primers served as the basis for estimated nucleated cell counts. The assay was immunoSEQ multiplex PCR, and TCRdb's table has in-frame clones only and misses some. Clone size and V and J calls were adopted from that table, with D and trimming inferred from the DNA. The profile shows tens of thousands of clones, about 89% of them singletons. CDR1 MNHNY and CDR2 SVGAGI come from the germline V gene (reference sequence). V was cut by 4 bases and J by 1 base, with 13 bases left in between. This CDR3 spans 15 amino acids.

The rearrangement uses TRBV6-6 and TRBJ1-1; D may be TRBD1 (6 bases). Sequencing was carried out using peripheral blood. This clonotype originated in a man in his sixties with COVID-19, enrolled during active disease. The CDR3 DNA reads TGTGCCAGCAGTTTCCAGGGACATTCGAACACTGAAGCTTTCTTT. The encoded protein is CASSFQGHSNTEAFF.